This T cell receptor (beta chain) was captured by sequencing in a study of identifying expanded T cells in peripheral blood. General study results and limits: Differentially abundant clones: roughly 1.2 between replicates, around 17 at about 13 days, less than 25 at four. Across healthy donors, higher total template counts meant significantly greater roughly two-week count variance.

This CDR3 contains 17 residues. Germline assignment: CDR1 LNHDA and CDR2 SQIVND (reference sequence). V shed 5 bases, J shed 0 bases, and the junction held 6 bases outside the gene matches. Regarding this clone: Its antigen is still unknown.

Sequencing used immunoSEQ multiplex PCR; TCRdb keeps in-frame clones, though not all of them. The table includes approximately 100,000 clones, around nine tenths detected once. The chain employs TRBV19 and TRBJ1-6, with TRBD1 matching 8 bases. Sequencing was carried out using blood. This clonotype was obtained from a person aged 18 to 75 in good health. The CDR3 region has the DNA TGTGCCAGTAGTTCCCGGACAGGGAACTCCTATAATTCACCCCTCCACTTT. It translates to CASSSRTGNSYNSPLHF.